What follows describes a single TCR beta chain. This entry is derived from a study of blood T cell repertoires in COVID-19. TCRdb's table, derived via immunoSEQ multiplex PCR, lists solely in-frame clones and lacks some. The profile shows 250,000 to 350,000 clones, 87% of them singletons. CDR1 is SGHAT, CDR2 FQNNGV, per germline. The CDR3 has 16 amino acids. The V and J ends lost 5 bases and 0 bases, in that order; junction bases with no gene match: 7. Sequences were obtained from peripheral blood. The TCR sequence derives from a woman between 45 and 60 years old who had recovered from COVID-19. The chain links TRBV11-2 to TRBJ1-3; 7 nucleotides match TRBD1. The CDR3 DNA follows: TGTGCCAGCAGCCCGCTGACAGGGAGCTCTGGAAACACCATATATTTT. Protein: CASSPLTGSSGNTIYF.